A single sample gave rise to the 9 T cell receptor beta chains below, sequenced in a study of blood T cell repertoires in COVID-19. Using immunoSEQ multiplex PCR, the repertoire was profiled, and TCRdb retains in-frame clones only, with some absent. The data show roughly 60,000 clones, approximately 77% seen once. The specimen was peripheral blood. The receptors were sampled from a human donor in a cohort sampled during active COVID-19.

As regards this clone: Sequence at one end of the junction differs from germline and may be a read error. The chain employs TRBV7-7 and TRBJ2-1, with TRBD2 matching 8 bases. CDR1 is SSHAT, CDR2 FNYEAQ, per germline (reference sequence). The CDR3 covers 14 residues. The CDR3 here is CASSPAGGYNEQFF. CDR3 nucleotides: TGTGCTAGCAGCCCGGCGGGAGGTTACAATGAGCAGTTCTTC.

The V and J genes are TRBV27 and TRBJ1-2; TRBD1 aligns across 9 bases. The CDR3 spans 15 residues. Germline CDR1 reads MNHEY; CDR2 reads SMNVEV (reference sequence). V shed 4 bases, J shed 4 bases, and the junction held 7 bases outside the gene matches. The CDR3 coding sequence is TGTGCCAGCAGTTCCGGGACAGGGCTGATCTATGGCTACACCTTC. This gives the protein CASSSGTGLIYGYTF.

The chain carries TRBV29-1 and TRBJ2-3, with a possible D match to TRBD2 (5 bases). The CDR3 covers 15 residues. Trimming removed 4 bases at V and 0 bases at J, with 14 bases between. The germline gives CDR1 SQVTM, CDR2 ANQGSEA. The chain's CDR3 is CSVGGSGASTDTQYF. DNA of the CDR3: TGCAGCGTTGGTGGGAGCGGTGCTAGCACAGATACGCAGTATTTT.

The V gene is TRBV14, the J gene TRBJ2-3; 12 bases fit TRBD1. This CDR3 is built from 16 residues. V shed 3 bases, J shed 5 bases, and the junction held 6 bases outside the gene matches. From germline, CDR1 is SGHDN and CDR2 FVKESK. Here the CDR3 reads CASSHRRDRGQDTQYF. CDR3 sequence (DNA): TGTGCCAGCAGCCATCGCCGGGACAGGGGGCAAGATACGCAGTATTTT. The whole variable domain, remainder taken from reference TRBV14 and TRBJ2-3, is EAGVTQFPSHSVIEKGQTVTLRCDPISGHDNLYWYRRVMGKEIKFLLHFVKESKQDESGMPNNRFLAERTGGTYSTLKVQPAELEDSGVYFCASSHRRDRGQDTQYFGPGTRLTVL.

The chain carries TRBV7-2 and TRBJ2-7, with TRBD2 as a possible D gene (6 bases). The CDR3 runs 13 residues. Trimming cost V 7 bases and J 3 bases, with 13 bases left between them. CDR1 is SGHTA, CDR2 FQGNSA, per germline. The CDR3 protein is CASTPAGSYEQYF. The DNA for the CDR3 is TGTGCCAGCACCCCGGCCGGGAGCTACGAGCAGTACTTC. Together with reference TRBV7-2 and TRBJ2-7, the CDR3 gives the full variable domain: GAGVSQSPSNKVTEKGKDVELRCDPISGHTALYWYRQSLGQGLEFLIYFQGNSAPDKSGLPSDRFSAERTGGSVSTLTIQRTQQEDSAVYLCASTPAGSYEQYFGPGTRLTVT.

This clone was seen at least ten times. The chain links TRBV2 to TRBJ1-2; D unclear. This CDR3 spans 13 amino acids. Trimming removed 0 bases at V and 6 bases at J, with 8 bases between. CDR1 and CDR2 (germline): SNHLY, FYNNEI. The CDR3 nucleotides are TGTGCCAGCAGTGAAGCGTACTCGAATGGCTACACCTTC. Translating it yields CASSEAYSNGYTF.

J is TRBJ1-3 and V is TRBV9, with D tentatively TRBD1 (5 bases). Trimming left V 0 bases short and J 0 bases short, with 13 bases between. Germline V gene data show CDR1 as SGDLS and CDR2 as YYNGEE. The CDR3 loop spans 17 amino acids. This CDR3 reads CASSVAAWGDSGNTIYF. Here the CDR3 DNA reads TGTGCCAGCAGCGTAGCGGCTTGGGGGGACTCTGGAAACACCATATATTTT. Full variable domain (outside the CDR3, taken from reference TRBV9 and TRBJ1-3): DSGVTQTPKHLITATGQRVTLRCSPRSGDLSVYWYQQSLDQGLQFLIQYYNGEERAKGNILERFSAQQFPDLHSELNLSSLELGDSALYFCASSVAAWGDSGNTIYFGEGSWLTVV.

The gene calls are TRBV19 and TRBJ1-2; 8 nucleotides agree with TRBD1. V lost 6 bases to trimming and J lost 6 bases; unmatched junction nucleotides: 6. Per the germline V gene, CDR1 is LNHDA and CDR2 is SQIVND (reference sequence). This CDR3 contains 13 residues. The CDR3 DNA sequence: TGTGCCAGTAGCCGGACAGGGCTCCATGGCTACACCTTC. It is translated as CASSRTGLHGYTF.

V gene TRBV2 combines with J gene TRBJ1-1; D gene unclear. The CDR3 length is 13 residues. Trimming left V 8 bases short and J 0 bases short, with 10 bases between. From germline, CDR1 is SNHLY and CDR2 FYNNEI. CDR3 amino acids: CASEAEMNTEAFF. The CDR3 region has the DNA TGTGCCAGCGAAGCGGAGATGAACACTGAAGCTTTCTTT. The variable domain in full, with the rest retrieved from reference TRBV2 and TRBJ1-1, is EPEVTQTPSHQVTQMGQEVILRCVPISNHLYFYWYRQILGQKVEFLVSFYNNEISEKSEIFDDQFSVERPDGSNFTLKIRSTKLEDSAMYFCASEAEMNTEAFFGQGTRLTVV.